This T cell receptor (beta chain) was retrieved from a study of T cells in Graves' hyperthyroidism and ophthalmopathy. A note on this clonotype: The antigen remains unidentified.

Diagnoses used clinical symptoms, serum thyroxine and TRAb, thyroid ultrasound and orbital computed tomography. Sampled blood dates from first hyperthyroidism diagnosis, and it precedes any ophthalmopathy symptoms. Extraction of PBMCs used 7.5 to 10 ml of fresh peripheral blood. The germline V and J ends were trimmed by 2 bases and 9 bases, with 8 bases remaining between them. The CDR3 is made up of 12 amino acids. Germline CDR1 ENHRY, CDR2 SYGVKD. Findings of the study overall: Stable hyperthyroidism was told apart from ophthalmopathy by a model built on 13 V-J features.

Amplified regions were TCR beta CDR3 sequences from RNA transcripts. A set of HTBI primers served as the primers for a first-round RT-PCR of the TCR CDR3. TCRdb passed the multiplex PCR reads through MiXCR, listing each CDR3 protein once. The data contain 30,000 to 40,000 distinct CDR3 sequences, approximately 50% of them singletons. The V call is TRBV10-3, the J call TRBJ2-1; D is unresolved. The sample taken for sequencing was blood. This receptor was identified in a woman between 45 and 60 years old with Graves' hyperthyroidism that later progressed to Graves' ophthalmopathy. This CDR3 is CAISERGGEQFF. The CDR3 region has the DNA TGTGCCATCAGTGAGAGAGGTGGTGAGCAGTTCTTC.